This entry lists 16 T cell receptor beta chains sequenced from one sample in a study of blood T cells in healthy people across ages. PCR was performed a second time for about 6 to 12 cycles using a sample-barcoded 5' primer and a J-beta primer mix. TCRdb redid the calling of the 5' RACE reads with MiXCR, one entry per CDR3 protein. The data show about a million distinct CDR3 sequences, roughly 51% seen once. The specimen was blood. Receptors originate from a woman aged 55 to 70 in good health.

A few counts support this clonotype. This sequence joins TRBV13 and TRBJ2-7; D possibly corresponds to TRBD1 (5 bases). The length of the CDR3 is 14 residues. Between the trimmed V and J ends, which lost 5 bases and 4 bases, there was a span of 15 bases. CDR1 and CDR2 from the germline V gene are PRHDT and FYEKMQ (reference sequence). The CDR3 here is CASSIREFPYEQYF. The CDR3 coding sequence is TGTGCCAGCAGCATCAGGGAATTCCCTTACGAGCAGTACTTC.

The J gene is TRBJ2-1, the V gene TRBV6-6, with D possibly TRBD2 on 7 matching bases. CDR3 length equals 16 residues. Trimming cost V 5 bases and J 6 bases, with 20 bases left between them. The germline V gene encodes CDR1 MNHNY and CDR2 SVGAGI (reference sequence). DNA of the CDR3: TGTGCCAGCAGTCGGACGCTAGCGGAGGGGGGCAATGAGCAGTTCTTC. This sequence encodes CASSRTLAEGGNEQFF.

V is TRBV6-5 and J is TRBJ2-5, with 9 bases that match TRBD2. The CDR3 is 15 residues long. In germline, CDR1 is MNHEY, CDR2 SVGAGI. Trimming cost V 6 bases and J 3 bases; bases outside gene matches: 8. The CDR3 sequence is CASRPHRLAEETQYF. The CDR3 nucleotides are TGTGCCAGCAGGCCCCACCGACTAGCGGAAGAGACCCAGTACTTC.

This clonotype was found a few times. This rearrangement joins TRBV10-1 to TRBJ2-3; weak D call: TRBD2 (6 bases). V lost 6 bases, J lost 0 bases, and 19 bases lay in between. The germline V gene encodes CDR1 WNHNN and CDR2 SYGVQD (reference sequence). CDR3 length equals 17 residues. As DNA, the CDR3 is TGCGCCAGCAGCGAGCCGGGGGACGGATTTAGCACAGATACGCAGTATTTT. It yields the protein CASSEPGDGFSTDTQYF.

The rearrangement joins TRBV6-1 to TRBJ1-2; D not certain. V was trimmed by 1 base and J by 2 bases, leaving 11 bases between them. CDR1 and CDR2 (germline): MNHNS, SASEGT. The CDR3 runs to 15 residues. The CDR3 reads CASSEETPRNYGYTF. The DNA of the CDR3 is TGTGCCAGCAGTGAAGAGACCCCACGAAACTATGGCTACACCTTC.

V usage is TRBV27 and J usage is TRBJ1-2; maybe TRBD1 (5 bases). Trimming took 4 bases from V and 6 from J, leaving 15 bases between them. The CDR3 consists of 14 residues. CDR1 is MNHEY, CDR2 SMNVEV, per germline (reference sequence). CDR3 in DNA: TGTGCCAGCAGTTCGGTAACAGGATCAAATGGCTACACCTTC. This gives the protein CASSSVTGSNGYTF.

The chain employs TRBV7-2 and TRBJ2-7; D might be TRBD1 or TRBD2, each matching 5 bases. The V end lost 5 bases, the J end lost 2 bases, and 13 bases lay between the germline ends. Germline loops: CDR1 SGHTA, CDR2 FQGNSA. The CDR3 has 14 residues. CDR3 nucleotides: TGTGCCAGCAGCCCCCGGGACCAACCCTACGAGCAGTACTTC. This codes for CASSPRDQPYEQYF.

The chain is built from TRBV25-1 and TRBJ2-1; unclear D gene. Germline CDR1 and CDR2: MGHDK and SYGVNS. This CDR3 region has 12 residues. Trimming stripped 2 bases from V and 14 bases from J, with 13 bases between. The CDR3 DNA reads as TGTGCCAGCAGTGAACTAGGTGGCACAGAGTTCTTC. Its protein is CASSELGGTEFF.

Worth noting for this clonotype: At one end, the junction sequence differs from germline, possibly due to a read error. The chain carries TRBV20-1 and TRBJ2-7, with no clear D. The germline V gene has CDR1 DFQATT and CDR2 SNEGSKA (reference sequence). CDR3 length: 12 amino acids. The CDR3 sequence: CRARDVGNGQYF. The CDR3 DNA reads TGCAGGGCTAGAGATGTGGGCAATGGGCAGTACTTC.

This clonotype was seen once. The gene calls are TRBV2 and TRBJ2-1; D is unresolved. The CDR3 covers 12 residues. The V end lost 4 bases, the J end lost 8 bases, and 9 bases lay between the germline ends. Germline V CDR1 and CDR2: SNHLY, FYNNEI. In nucleotides, the CDR3 is TGTGCCAGCAGTGGTGTTCCCGATGAGCAGTTCTTC. Translating it yields CASSGVPDEQFF.

In the case of this clonotype: At one end the junction does not follow the germline gene, possibly because of a read error. The V and J genes are TRBV4-1 and TRBJ2-5; D uncertain. Looked up from germline, CDR1 is MGHRA and CDR2 is YSYEKL. The CDR3 totals 16 residues. Here the CDR3 reads CANSQDSGPSEETQYF. The CDR3 nucleotides read TGCGCCAACAGCCAAGACTCCGGGCCCAGCGAGGAGACCCAGTACTTC.

This clonotype was seen more than once but under ten times. The chain links TRBV12-3 or TRBV12-4 to TRBJ2-6, with D perhaps matching TRBD2 (6 bases). V dropped 3 bases and J dropped 4 bases, with 13 bases sitting between them. This CDR3 spans 16 amino acids. The CDR3 region is CASSFNGGSGANVLTF. The CDR3 coding sequence is TGTGCCAGCAGTTTTAATGGAGGGTCCGGGGCCAACGTCCTGACTTTC.

This clonotype was counted between two and nine times. V gene TRBV7-2 combines with J gene TRBJ2-1; 8 bases map to TRBD1. The CDR3 consists of 14 residues. V lost 3 bases to trimming and J lost 6 bases; unmatched junction nucleotides: 4. Germline values: CDR1 SGHTA, CDR2 FQGNSA. Here the CDR3 DNA reads TGTGCCAGCAGCTTGGGACAGGCGCTCAATGAGCAGTTCTTC. It codes for CASSLGQALNEQFF.

The rearrangement uses TRBV6-2 or TRBV6-3 and TRBJ2-3; either TRBD1 or TRBD2 may fit D (5 bases each). This CDR3 comprises 16 residues. Deletions cut 2 bases from V and 2 bases from J, with 14 bases between. Germline V gives CDR1 MNHEY, CDR2 SVGEGT. CDR3 bases: TGTGCCAGCAGTTACGTGTCGGGGCACTACACAGATACGCAGTATTTT. Residues: CASSYVSGHYTDTQYF.

Notes on this clonotype: A single base separates this from a much larger clone, so it may be a read error. The J gene is TRBJ2-7, the V gene TRBV14; TRBD2 agrees at 12 bases. This CDR3 has 14 residues. Germline V CDR1 and CDR2: SGHDN, FVKESK. CDR3 loop: CASTQGSTSGSMYF. CDR3 sequence (DNA): TGTGCCAGCACCCAAGGTTCGACTAGCGGGAGTATGTACTTC.

CDR3 residues: CASSLMGVRGDTEAFF. The CDR3 nucleotides are TGTGCCAGTAGCCTTATGGGTGTCAGGGGGGACACTGAAGCTTTCTTT. The genes are TRBV19 and TRBJ1-1; 7 bases map to TRBD1. The CDR3 is 16 amino acids. V was pared by 6 bases and J by 3 bases, with 13 bases of the junction left unmatched. CDR1 LNHDA and CDR2 SQIVND come from the germline V gene (reference sequence).